Presented here are 15 T cell receptor beta chains from one specimen sequenced in a study of shared T cell receptors in the human thymus. TCRdb's table, derived via immunoSEQ multiplex PCR, lists solely in-frame clones and lacks some. The repertoire holds about 710,000 clones, over 75% seen once, with 0.0094% in the top ten. The sample was also linked to a second study, of human thymus T cells.

The sample comprised thymocytes. The receptors originated from a boy in the first two years of life with a congenital heart defect.

The chain has TRBV11-1 and TRBJ2-3; 7 positions agree with TRBD1. The CDR3 contains 15 residues. V was pared by 5 bases and J by 2 bases, with 7 bases of the junction left unmatched. Germline V gene data show CDR1 as SGHAT and CDR2 as FQDESV (reference sequence). In DNA, the CDR3 is TGTGCCAGCAGCAAAAGACAGGGCTCCACAGATACGCAGTATTTT. Its protein product is CASSKRQGSTDTQYF.

This clone has only one observation. The chain is built from TRBV7-6 and TRBJ2-1; TRBD2 aligns across 11 bases. From germline, CDR1 is SGHVS and CDR2 FNYEAQ. The CDR3 totals 20 residues. V shed 0 bases, J shed 7 bases, and the junction held 17 bases outside the gene matches. CDR3 nucleotides: TGTGCCAGCAGCTTAGCCGAAATCCCCGGGGTAGCGGGAGGGGTGAATGAGCAGTTCTTC. It is translated as CASSLAEIPGVAGGVNEQFF.

The V gene is TRBV11-2, the J gene TRBJ2-1; D is perhaps TRBD2 (5 bases). Germline V gene sequence: CDR1 SGHAT, CDR2 FQNNGV. This CDR3 contains 13 residues. The V end lost 5 bases, the J end lost 8 bases, and 13 bases lay between the germline ends. The CDR3 region is CASSTEPGDEQFF. CDR3 nucleotides: TGTGCCAGCAGCACCGAGCCCGGGGATGAGCAGTTCTTC.

V gene TRBV15 combines with J gene TRBJ2-3, with 7 bases aligning to TRBD2. With 5 bases clipped from V and 2 bases from J, the junction kept 7 bases outside the gene matches. Germline V gene sequence: CDR1 LNHNV, CDR2 YYDKDF (reference sequence). The CDR3 consists of 15 residues. Here the CDR3 reads CATSLHLAVTDTQYF. As DNA, the CDR3 is TGTGCCACCAGCCTTCACCTAGCGGTCACAGATACGCAGTATTTT. Full variable domain (missing parts from reference TRBV15 and TRBJ2-3): DAMVIQNPRYQVTQFGKPVTLSCSQTLNHNVMYWYQQKSSQAPKLLFHYYDKDFNNEADTPDNFQSRRPNTSFCFLDIRSPGLGDTAMYLCATSLHLAVTDTQYFGPGTRLTVL.

V usage is TRBV4-1 and J usage is TRBJ2-5; 7 positions agree with TRBD2. The CDR3 length is 17 residues. CDR1 is MGHRA, CDR2 YSYEKL, per germline. Trimming removed 0 bases from V and 5 bases from J; junction bases left unmatched: 12. CDR3 nucleotide sequence: TGCGCCAGCAGCCAAGATTGGGCGGGAGAGGGCCGGGAGACCCAGTACTTC. Protein sequence: CASSQDWAGEGRETQYF.

This clone has only one observation. The V and J genes are TRBV5-4 and TRBJ1-2, with D uncertain. Trimming removed 6 bases at V and 0 bases at J, with 12 bases between. CDR1 is SGHNT and CDR2 is YYREEE in the germline V gene (reference sequence). The CDR3 spans 14 residues. The CDR3 coding sequence is TGTGCCAGCATCCTTTCGGGTGCTAACTATGGCTACACCTTC. It yields the protein CASILSGANYGYTF.

The rearrangement uses TRBV19 and TRBJ2-2; 12 bases agree with TRBD2. The CDR3 length is 17 residues. Trimming removed 7 bases from V and 4 bases from J; junction bases left unmatched: 10. CDR1 and CDR2 from the germline V gene are LNHDA and SQIVND (reference sequence). CDR3 nucleotides: TGTGCCAGTACCGCACCAGGACTAGCGGGGCCCACCGGGGAGCTGTTTTTT. This encodes CASTAPGLAGPTGELFF. Based on the CDR3 plus reference TRBV19 and TRBJ2-2, the full variable domain is DGGITQSPKYLFRKEGQNVTLSCEQNLNHDAMYWYRQDPGQGLRLIYYSQIVNDFQKGDIAEGYSVSREKKESFPLTVTSAQKNPTAFYLCASTAPGLAGPTGELFFGEGSRLTVL.

The chain has TRBV28 and TRBJ2-1; D is perhaps TRBD2 (6 bases). Trimming removed 2 bases from V and 7 bases from J, with 12 bases in between. CDR3 length equals 14 residues. CDR1 MDHEN and CDR2 SYDVKM come from the germline V gene. DNA for the CDR3: TGTGCCAGCAGTTTAAGGCTAGCGAGGAATGAGCAGTTCTTC. Translated, it gives CASSLRLARNEQFF.

This chain links TRBV15 with TRBJ1-2, with 8 nucleotides matching TRBD1. CDR3 size: 18 residues. The V gene's germline CDR1 is LNHNV and CDR2 YYDKDF (reference sequence). V lost 0 bases, J lost 0 bases, and 9 bases stayed unmatched. The CDR3 protein is CATSRDYQGAETNYGYTF. CDR3 DNA sequence: TGTGCCACCAGCAGAGATTATCAGGGGGCAGAGACTAACTATGGCTACACCTTC.

In its sample, this clone was seen a few times. The chain is built from TRBV5-6 and TRBJ2-1; perhaps TRBD2 as D (6 bases). Trimming left V 0 bases short and J 4 bases short, with 20 bases between. Germline CDR1 reads SGHDT; CDR2 reads YYEEEE. The CDR3 has 18 amino acids. DNA of the CDR3: TGTGCCAGCAGCTTGGGGCTAGCGAAGAAGGTATTTTACAATGAGCAGTTCTTC. Its protein is CASSLGLAKKVFYNEQFF.

The chain carries TRBV30 and TRBJ2-1, with TRBD2 matching over 16 bases. The trim removed 0 bases at V and 6 bases at J, leaving 17 bases unmatched. This CDR3 region has 21 residues. Germline CDR1 GTSNPN, CDR2 SVGIG (reference sequence). The CDR3, as DNA: TGTGCCTGGAGTGTACAAGCCCAGGGACTAGCGGGAGGGCCATTTATCAATGAGCAGTTCTTC. It encodes CAWSVQAQGLAGGPFINEQFF.

V usage is TRBV5-1 and J usage is TRBJ2-1, with D hard to call. V was shortened by 0 bases and J by 4 bases, with 11 bases between the two germline ends. CDR1 is SGHRS and CDR2 is YFSETQ in the germline V gene. The CDR3 runs 15 residues. CDR3 nucleotide sequence: TGCGCCAGCAGCTTGGACAGTCTACTGTACAATGAGCAGTTCTTC. This translates into CASSLDSLLYNEQFF.

The V gene is TRBV7-2, the J gene TRBJ1-5, with D perhaps matching TRBD1 (5 bases). V was trimmed by 3 bases and J by 0 bases, leaving 15 bases between them. The CDR3 consists of 17 residues. Germline values: CDR1 SGHTA, CDR2 FQGNSA. CDR3 coding DNA: TGTGCCAGCAGCTTGACAGCAGTCTCATATAGCAATCAGCCCCAGCATTTT. Amino acids: CASSLTAVSYSNQPQHF.

The chain is built from TRBV7-6 and TRBJ2-7; 9 nucleotides match TRBD2. J lost 0 bases, V lost 7 bases, and 4 bases had no gene match. From germline, CDR1 is SGHVS and CDR2 FNYEAQ. CDR3 length equals 14 residues. CDR3 amino acids: CASTRTSASYEQYF. In nucleotides, the CDR3 is TGTGCCAGCACGAGGACTAGCGCCTCCTACGAGCAGTACTTC.

This chain uses TRBV4-3 with TRBJ1-2; D is possibly TRBD1 (5 bases). The CDR3 totals 14 residues. From germline, CDR1 is LGHNA and CDR2 YSLEER. Trimming removed 0 bases from V and 8 bases from J, with 13 bases in between. The CDR3 region has the DNA TGCGCCAGCAGCCAAGACGGTGGCAGGGAAGGCTACACCTTC. As protein: CASSQDGGREGYTF.